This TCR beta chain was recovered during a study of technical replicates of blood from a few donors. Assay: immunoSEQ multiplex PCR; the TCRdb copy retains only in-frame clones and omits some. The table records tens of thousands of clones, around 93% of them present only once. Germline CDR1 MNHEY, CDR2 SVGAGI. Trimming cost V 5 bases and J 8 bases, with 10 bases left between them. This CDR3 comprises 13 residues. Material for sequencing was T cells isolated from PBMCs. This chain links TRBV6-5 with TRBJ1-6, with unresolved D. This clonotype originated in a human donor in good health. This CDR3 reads CASSPREYSPLHF. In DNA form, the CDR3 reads TGTGCCAGCAGTCCTCGGGAGTATTCACCCCTCCACTTT.